By sample share, the clone carrying this T cell receptor beta chain is medium-sized (0.01 to 0.1%). Its antigen remains unknown. The data derive from a study of spatial heterogeneity in lung cancer. Study context: Tumor-region TCR transcript counts correlated strongly with a T cell module score from matched bulk RNA-seq. Each unique TCR and UMI combination was seen more than ten times on average in raw reads.

Time point described: sample taken at primary tumor resection. Samples were donated by 72 untreated early-stage non-small cell lung cancer patients. Tumor, nontumor lung or frozen PBMC supplied whole RNA that was sequenced unsorted. TCRdb used MiXCR to reprocess the 5' RACE reads, holding one entry per CDR3 protein. This repertoire shows 2,500 to 3,500 distinct CDR3 sequences, more than 15% found once; its top ten account for roughly 15%. After removal of 4 bases from V and 9 bases from J, the junction contained 9 bases not matched to a gene. This CDR3 comprises 14 residues. Per germline, CDR1 GTSNPN and CDR2 SVGIG (reference sequence). Points from the study as a whole: Counts of expanded intratumoral alpha and beta TCRs tracked tumor mutation counts.

This rearrangement joins TRBV30 to TRBJ1-6; 7 bases match TRBD1. The source was lung tumor tissue, collected at surgery. The TCR comes from a male donor with early-stage non-small cell lung cancer. DNA for the CDR3: TGTGCCTGGACCCCAGGGGGGAAGGCTTCACCCCTCCACTTT. Its translation: CAWTPGGKASPLHF. The complete variable domain, with remaining parts taken from reference TRBV30 and TRBJ1-6, reads SQTIHQWPATLVQPVGSPLSLECTVEGTSNPNLYWYRQAAGRGLQLLFYSVGIGQISSEVPQNLSASRPQDRQFILSSKKLLLSDSGFYLCAWTPGGKASPLHFGNGTRLTVT.